The 29 T cell receptor beta chains reported below all come from one sample, sequenced in a study of CD8 T cells in ankylosing spondylitis. TCRdb re-called the 5' RACE reads with MiXCR, one entry per CDR3 protein. The top ten clones hold about 4% of a sample with some 150,000 distinct CDR3 sequences, approximately 10% of them seen once. Sequenced sample: blood, either unsorted or a sorted T cell fraction (not recorded which). These receptors were obtained from a female donor with ankylosing spondylitis or in good health (not recorded which).

Note on this clonotype: A much larger clone differs from this one at a single base, so this may be a read error. A read error is likely, as this CDR3 ends without the conserved phenylalanine or tryptophan. The V gene is TRBV6-2 or TRBV6-3, the J gene TRBJ1-5; tentative D call: TRBD1 (5 bases). Trimming took 5 bases from V and 5 from J, leaving 13 bases between them. Germline V gives CDR1 MNHEY, CDR2 SVGEGT. This CDR3 has 14 residues. CDR3 in amino acids: CASSGGLWDQPQHL. Written as DNA, the CDR3 is TGTGCCAGCAGTGGGGGTCTCTGGGATCAGCCCCAGCATTTA.

Written as DNA, the CDR3 is TGCGCCAGCCACGGCTCCTCCTACGAGCAGTACTTC. Its translation is CASHGSSYEQYF. The chain uses TRBV10-2 and TRBJ2-7, with no clear D. The V gene's germline CDR1 is WSHSY and CDR2 SAAADI. The V gene lost 8 bases and the J gene lost 0 bases, with 8 bases spanning the gap. The CDR3 extends over 12 amino acids.

This clonotype was seen many times. The chain carries TRBV30 and TRBJ2-7; the D is unclear. Germline V gene lookup returns CDR1 GTSNPN and CDR2 SVGIG (reference sequence). Trimming pared 3 bases from V and 2 bases from J, leaving 17 bases between. The CDR3 sequence is 15 residues long. This CDR3 is CAWSLPQGTTYEQYF. The CDR3 DNA follows: TGTGCCTGGAGCTTACCACAAGGAACGACCTACGAGCAGTACTTC.

This clonotype was seen a few times. The DNA for the CDR3 is TGTGCCACCAGCAGACTAGGGACCCGGAGGACAGATACGCAGTATTTT. It codes for CATSRLGTRRTDTQYF. V gene TRBV15 combines with J gene TRBJ2-3, with D perhaps matching TRBD1 or TRBD2 (5 bases each). The CDR3 spans 16 residues. Trimming cost V 2 bases and J 3 bases, with 15 bases left between them. CDR1 is LNHNV and CDR2 is YYDKDF in the germline V gene (reference sequence).

This clonotype occurred many times. The V call is TRBV18, the J call TRBJ1-2; tentative D call: TRBD1 (5 bases). Germline CDR1 is KGHSH and CDR2 is LQKENI. The ends were cut back, 0 bases at V and 3 bases at J, with 14 bases in the middle. This CDR3 is 16 amino acids long. CDR3 in amino acids: CASSPPGTAGDYGYTF. The DNA for the CDR3 is TGTGCCAGCTCACCACCGGGGACGGCCGGGGACTATGGCTACACCTTC. The full variable domain, completed using reference TRBV18 and TRBJ1-2, is NAGVMQNPRHLVRRRGQEARLRCSPMKGHSHVYWYRQLPEEGLKFMVYLQKENIIDESGMPKERFSAEFPKEGPSILRIQQVVRGDSAAYFCASSPPGTAGDYGYTFGSGTRLTVV.

This clonotype has ten or more counts. CDR3 in DNA: TGTGCCACCAGCAGAGATATGCAGCGGGGGGTGGATACGCAGTATTTT. Amino acids: CATSRDMQRGVDTQYF. The genes are TRBV15 and TRBJ2-3, with 9 bases that match TRBD2. The germline gives CDR1 LNHNV, CDR2 YYDKDF (reference sequence). The trim removed 0 bases at V and 6 bases at J, leaving 7 bases unmatched. The CDR3 has 16 amino acids.

To note about this clonotype: Germline is not matched at one junction end, which may reflect a read error. The chain has TRBV7-2 and TRBJ1-5; no clear D gene. CDR1 and CDR2 from the germline V gene are SGHTA and FQGNSA. This CDR3 has 14 amino acids. CDR3 residues: CAGSLNRAPQPQHF. The CDR3 DNA follows: TGTGCCGGCAGCCTAAACCGGGCCCCTCAGCCCCAGCATTTT.

This clonotype has at least ten counts. The chain carries TRBV7-9 and TRBJ1-2; D may be TRBD1 (5 bases). Looked up from germline, CDR1 is SEHNR and CDR2 is FQNEAQ (reference sequence). The CDR3 runs to 15 residues. V was shortened by 1 base and J by 0 bases, with 9 bases between the two germline ends. The CDR3 sequence: CASSLGQGSNYGYTF. CDR3 bases: TGTGCCAGCAGCTTAGGGCAGGGATCTAACTATGGCTACACCTTC.

This clonotype showed up many times. V and J are TRBV11-3 and TRBJ1-2; possible D gene TRBD1, 5 bases. The length of the CDR3 is 12 residues. V gave up 4 bases and J gave up 6 bases, with 9 bases separating them. CDR1 is SGHNT and CDR2 is YENEEA in the germline V gene. In DNA form, the CDR3 reads TGTGCCAGCAGCTCCCGGGGGAATGGCTACACCTTC. Amino acids: CASSSRGNGYTF.

In this sample, this clonotype turned up many times. The chain combines TRBV28 with TRBJ1-1, with 8 bases lining up with TRBD1. The CDR3 runs to 17 residues. Germline lookup yields CDR1 MDHEN and CDR2 SYDVKM. The V and J ends lost 6 bases and 3 bases, in that order; junction bases with no gene match: 15. CDR3 sequence: CASSQNTGGRGDTEAFF. CDR3 coding DNA: TGTGCCAGCAGCCAGAACACAGGGGGTAGGGGGGACACTGAAGCTTTCTTT. Complete variable domain (other parts from reference TRBV28 and TRBJ1-1): DVKVTQSSRYLVKRTGEKVFLECVQDMDHENMFWYRQDPGLGLRLIYFSYDVKMKEKGDIPEGYSVSREKKERFSLILESASTNQTSMYLCASSQNTGGRGDTEAFFGQGTRLTVV.

This clonotype was found many times. The chain uses TRBV5-1 and TRBJ1-1; D is possibly TRBD1 (5 bases). The CDR3 has 14 residues. CDR1 is SGHRS, CDR2 YFSETQ, per germline. V lost 0 bases and J 3 bases, leaving 9 bases between the germline ends. DNA for the CDR3: TGCGCCAGCAGCTTGGCCGCAGGGTACACTGAAGCTTTCTTT. Protein product: CASSLAAGYTEAFF.

This clonotype was observed many times. The chain joins TRBV20-1 to TRBJ1-1; 7 bases align to TRBD1. V gave up 0 bases and J gave up 4 bases; unmatched junction bases: 8. The CDR3 has 15 residues. CDR1 is DFQATT, CDR2 SNEGSKA, per germline (reference sequence). As DNA, the CDR3 is TGCAGTGCTAGAGATCTAAGGGGGCAGGGCACTGAAGCTTTCTTT. This sequence encodes CSARDLRGQGTEAFF.

The chain combines TRBV7-8 with TRBJ2-1; no clear D. The germline V gene encodes CDR1 SGHVS and CDR2 FQNEAQ. The CDR3 has 17 amino acids. V lost 9 bases and J lost 8, with 29 bases in between. This CDR3 is CASTVGSERGLLDEQFF. In DNA form, the CDR3 reads TGTGCCAGTACCGTGGGCAGCGAGAGAGGTTTGCTAGATGAGCAGTTCTTC. The full variable domain, in which reference TRBV7-8 and TRBJ2-1 provide the parts outside the CDR3, is GAGVSQSPRYKVAKRGQDVALRCDPISGHVSLFWYQQALGQGPEFLTYFQNEAQLDKSGLPSDRFFAERPEGSVSTLKIQRTQQEDSAVYLCASTVGSERGLLDEQFFGPGTRLTVL.

This clonotype has ten or more counts. The J gene is TRBJ1-1, the V gene TRBV12-3 or TRBV12-4, with 7 positions matching TRBD1. The V and J ends lost 7 bases and 3 bases, in that order; junction bases with no gene match: 8. CDR3 length equals 14 residues. The DNA of the CDR3 is TGTGCCAGCATTTTCCGACAGGGATACACTGAAGCTTTCTTT. This gives the protein CASIFRQGYTEAFF.

This clonotype was detected ten times or more. The chain has TRBV11-2 and TRBJ2-3; the D is unclear. Between the trimmed V and J ends, which lost 5 bases and 1 base, there was a span of 10 bases. The CDR3 is made up of 14 amino acids. Germline CDR1 and CDR2: SGHAT and FQNNGV. The CDR3 DNA is TGTGCCAGCAGCCGGTCGGACCGCACAGATACGCAGTATTTT. It specifies CASSRSDRTDTQYF.

This sequence joins TRBV6-1 and TRBJ1-1; D unclear. The ends were cut back, 6 bases at V and 5 bases at J, with 16 bases in the middle. The germline gives CDR1 MNHNS, CDR2 SASEGT. The CDR3 has 14 amino acids. The CDR3 sequence is CASSPRSARTEAFF. In DNA form, the CDR3 reads TGTGCCAGCAGCCCCCGTTCGGCTCGAACTGAAGCTTTCTTT.

There are many counts of this clonotype. This chain connects TRBV4-2 to TRBJ2-1; D gene ambiguous. The CDR3 covers 17 residues. Germline values: CDR1 LGHNA, CDR2 YNFKEQ. Trimming stripped 0 bases from V and 0 bases from J, with 12 bases between. The CDR3 reads CASSQDRQKSSYNEQFF. The CDR3 DNA sequence: TGTGCCAGCAGCCAAGATCGGCAGAAGAGCTCCTACAATGAGCAGTTCTTC.

This clonotype came up many times. V usage is TRBV25-1 and J usage is TRBJ2-4; D unclear. Germline V gene sequence: CDR1 MGHDK, CDR2 SYGVNS. V was shortened by 3 bases and J by 7 bases, with 10 bases between the two germline ends. The length of the CDR3 is 13 residues. The CDR3 spells CASSDDRKNIQYF. The CDR3, as DNA: TGTGCCAGCAGTGACGATAGGAAGAACATTCAGTACTTC.

This clonotype appeared many times. In DNA, the CDR3 is TGTGCCAGCACTTCAGACTACGGCGGGTACGAGCAGTACTTC. Amino acid sequence: CASTSDYGGYEQYF. The rearrangement uses TRBV7-8 and TRBJ2-7; D might be TRBD2 (5 bases). CDR1 is SGHVS and CDR2 is FQNEAQ in the germline V gene. V lost 7 bases, J lost 4 bases, and 17 bases lay in between. This CDR3 has 14 amino acids.

There are many counts of this clonotype. The chain carries TRBV20-1 and TRBJ2-3; TRBD1 agrees at 8 bases. The CDR3 is made up of 15 amino acids. After removal of 0 bases from V and 4 bases from J, the junction contained 6 bases not matched to a gene. Germline lookup yields CDR1 DFQATT and CDR2 SNEGSKA (reference sequence). This CDR3 reads CSARDWTGNADTQYF. The CDR3 region has the DNA TGCAGTGCTAGAGATTGGACAGGGAACGCAGATACGCAGTATTTT.

The V call is TRBV28, the J call TRBJ1-2; D remains ambiguous. Between the trimmed V and J ends, which lost 6 bases and 4 bases, there was a span of 6 bases. Germline V gene lookup returns CDR1 MDHEN and CDR2 SYDVKM. There are 11 residues in the CDR3. CDR3 in amino acids: CASSETYGYTF. CDR3 nucleotides: TGTGCCAGCAGCGAAACCTATGGCTACACCTTC.

The chain is built from TRBV5-1 and TRBJ2-6, with D possibly being TRBD2 (6 bases). CDR3 length: 16 residues. Germline values: CDR1 SGHRS, CDR2 YFSETQ. V gave up 1 base and J gave up 3 bases, with 11 bases separating them. The CDR3 here is CASSLFGGFGANVLTF. The CDR3 DNA follows: TGCGCCAGCAGCTTGTTCGGAGGGTTTGGGGCCAACGTCCTGACTTTC.

This clonotype was observed at least ten times. The chain links TRBV9 to TRBJ1-2, with D hard to call. The CDR3 totals 13 residues. From germline, CDR1 is SGDLS and CDR2 YYNGEE. Trimming shortened V by 2 bases and J by 2 bases, and 7 bases separated the two germline ends. The CDR3 region has the DNA TGTGCCAGCAGCGTGGACGGAAACTATGGCTACACCTTC. Amino acid sequence: CASSVDGNYGYTF.

This clonotype was counted at least ten times. J is TRBJ1-1 and V is TRBV5-1; 7 nucleotides line up with TRBD1. The CDR3 is 17 residues long. Losses at the gene ends were 4 bases for V and 0 bases for J; bases not matched to a gene: 12. The germline V gene has CDR1 SGHRS and CDR2 YFSETQ. The CDR3 DNA sequence: TGCGCCAGCAGCCCCTACCGGGACAGTAGCATGAACACTGAAGCTTTCTTT. Encoded protein: CASSPYRDSSMNTEAFF.

This clonotype was observed at least ten times. This chain joins TRBV5-1 and TRBJ2-2, with D possibly being TRBD2 (5 bases). The CDR3 length is 16 residues. The V gene's germline CDR1 is SGHRS and CDR2 YFSETQ. Trimming took off 1 base at V and 4 bases at J, with 14 bases between the two ends. The CDR3 spells CASSLPSGIGTGELFF. CDR3 DNA: TGCGCCAGCAGCTTGCCTTCCGGGATCGGCACCGGGGAGCTGTTTTTT.

V usage is TRBV15 and J usage is TRBJ2-5, with a tentative D call TRBD2 (6 bases). V was trimmed by 0 bases and J by 4 bases, leaving 12 bases between them. Germline lookup yields CDR1 LNHNV and CDR2 YYDKDF (reference sequence). There are 15 residues in the CDR3. CDR3 in amino acids: CATSRELTGGETQYF. CDR3 sequence (DNA): TGTGCCACCAGCAGAGAACTCACCGGGGGAGAGACCCAGTACTTC.

This clonotype was seen many times. This sequence joins TRBV10-3 and TRBJ1-1; 8 bases line up with TRBD1. V lost 5 bases and J lost 0; bases outside the gene matches: 5. The germline CDR1 and CDR2 sequences are ENHRY and SYGVKD. The CDR3 loop spans 15 amino acids. CDR3 sequence (DNA): TGTGCCATCAGTTCGGCAGGGGGCATGAACACTGAAGCTTTCTTT. This encodes CAISSAGGMNTEAFF.

This clonotype was picked up many times. This sequence joins TRBV6-5 and TRBJ2-1; a possible D gene is TRBD2 (8 bases). The CDR3 is made up of 17 amino acids. V lost 0 bases to trimming and J lost 5 bases, with 17 bases between them. Germline-derived CDR1 and CDR2 are MNHEY and SVGAGI. CDR3 sequence: CASSYSTGLAGNNEQFF. The DNA for the CDR3 is TGTGCCAGCAGTTACTCGACAGGGCTAGCGGGTAACAATGAGCAGTTCTTC.

Concerning this clonotype itself: A read error may account for a junction end that differs from germline. The V and J genes are TRBV10-2 and TRBJ2-3; D gene ambiguous. The germline gives CDR1 WSHSY, CDR2 SAAADI. This CDR3 has 12 residues. CDR3 protein: CASRDSADTKYF. DNA of the CDR3: TGCGCCAGCAGGGATAGTGCAGATACGAAGTATTTT.